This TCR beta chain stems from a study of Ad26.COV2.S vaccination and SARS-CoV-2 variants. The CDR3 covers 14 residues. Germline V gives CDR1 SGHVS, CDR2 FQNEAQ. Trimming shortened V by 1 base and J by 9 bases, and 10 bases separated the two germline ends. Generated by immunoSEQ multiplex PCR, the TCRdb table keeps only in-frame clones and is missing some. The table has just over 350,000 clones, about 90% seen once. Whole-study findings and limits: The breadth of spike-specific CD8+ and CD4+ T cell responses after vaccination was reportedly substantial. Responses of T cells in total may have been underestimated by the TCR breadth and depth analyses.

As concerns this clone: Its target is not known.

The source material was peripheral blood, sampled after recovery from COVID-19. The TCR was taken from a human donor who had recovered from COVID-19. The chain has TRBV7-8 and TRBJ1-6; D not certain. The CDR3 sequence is CASSLEGKTSPLHF. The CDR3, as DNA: TGTGCCAGCAGCTTAGAAGGGAAGACTTCACCCCTCCACTTT.